A selection of T cell receptor beta chains follows, all from one sample in a study of blood T cell repertoires in COVID-19. The data were produced by immunoSEQ multiplex PCR, yet TCRdb's version contains in-frame clones alone and is incomplete. The data show around 100,000 clones, roughly 84% seen once. The sequencing input was peripheral blood. The receptors originated from a human donor in a cohort sampled during active or convalescent COVID-19. The CDR3 runs from the conserved cysteine through the conserved F or W. D genes are given only for firm matches. Only part of the rows carry a size: once, few, many, or a class if the clone is expanded.

size	length	D	V	J	DNA	CDR3
NA	13	TRBD1	TRBV6-5	TRBJ1-1	TGTGCCAGCAGTACAGGGGAGAACACTGAAGCTTTCTTT	CASSTGENTEAFF
NA	14	NA	TRBV2	TRBJ1-2	TGTGCCAGCAGTTCCCGGACAGTTCGGTATGGCTACACCTTC	CASSSRTVRYGYTF
NA	14	NA	TRBV18	TRBJ1-5	TGTGCCAGCTCACCACGGCAGGGTAATCAGCCCCAGCATTTT	CASSPRQGNQPQHF
NA	14	NA	TRBV6-5	TRBJ1-5	TGTGCCAGCAGTTACTACGGGGACAATCAGCCCCAGCATTTT	CASSYYGDNQPQHF
NA	13	TRBD1	TRBV28	TRBJ2-7	TGTGCCAGCAGGACCCGACAGGGCCACGAGCAGTACTTC	CASRTRQGHEQYF
NA	13	NA	TRBV6-5	TRBJ1-5	TGTGCCAGCAGAAGAGGGAGGAATCAGCCCCAGCATTTT	CASRRGRNQPQHF
NA	12	NA	TRBV12-5	TRBJ1-6	TGTGCTAGTTCCAGCTATAATTCACCCCTCCACTTT	CASSSYNSPLHF
NA	14	NA	TRBV3-1/TRBV3-2	TRBJ2-7	TGTGCCAGCAGCCAAGTCAGGGATCCTACGAAGCAGTACTTC	CASSQVRDPTKQYF
NA	17	TRBD2	TRBV5-1	TRBJ2-1	TGCGCCAGCAGGTTGACCGGGACTAGCAGCTCCTACAATGAGCAGTTCTTC	CASRLTGTSSSYNEQFF
NA	16	NA	TRBV5-1	TRBJ2-1	TGCGCCAGCAGCCGGGGACTTCTTACGGGCGGGGATGAGCAGTTCTTC	CASSRGLLTGGDEQFF
NA	11	NA	TRBV27	TRBJ1-1	TGTGCCAGCAATTACGGCACTGAAGCTTTCTTT	CASNYGTEAFF
NA	17	TRBD1	TRBV2	TRBJ2-3	TGTGCCAGCAGTGTAACCTCGACAGGGACAACTGGAGATACGCAGTATTTT	CASSVTSTGTTGDTQYF
NA	15	NA	TRBV4-3	TRBJ1-4	TGCGCCAGCAGCCAAGACCCCAGGGTAGATGAAAAACTGTTTTTT	CASSQDPRVDEKLFF
NA	18	TRBD2	TRBV5-6	TRBJ2-2	TGTGCCAGCAGCTTGGGGATGGGAGGGCAGTCGAACACCGGGGAGCTGTTTTTT	CASSLGMGGQSNTGELFF
NA	18	NA	TRBV4-3	TRBJ2-6	TGCGCCAGCAGCCAAGATCGAACAGGGTCGGGTGGGGCCAACGTCCTGACTTTC	CASSQDRTGSGGANVLTF
NA	16	TRBD1	TRBV27	TRBJ1-1	TGTGCCAGCAGCCGAACACGTAGGGGGCTGAACACTGAAGCTTTCTTT	CASSRTRRGLNTEAFF
many	14	NA	TRBV19	TRBJ2-7	TGTGCCAGTAGTGTCAAGCCTTCAACCTACGAGCAGTACTTC	CASSVKPSTYEQYF
NA	15	TRBD1	TRBV24-1	TRBJ2-5	TGTGCCACCAGTGAAGATAAGACAGGGTCAAGGACCCAGTACTTC	CATSEDKTGSRTQYF
NA	12	NA	TRBV7-9	TRBJ2-3	TGTGCCAGCAGCGTCGGAGCAGATACGCAGTATTTT	CASSVGADTQYF
NA	16	TRBD1	TRBV6-1	TRBJ2-4	TGTGCCAGCAGTGCCTCCCTCGGGACAGGGAGGGGCATTCAGTACTTC	CASSASLGTGRGIQYF
NA	14	TRBD1	TRBV19	TRBJ1-2	TGTGCCAGTAGGAACACAGGGACAGCCTATGGCTACACCTTC	CASRNTGTAYGYTF
NA	14	NA	TRBV6-1	TRBJ2-7	TGTGCCAGCAGTGAAAACCCTGTCGGCTACGAGCAGTACTTC	CASSENPVGYEQYF
NA	15	NA	TRBV21-1	TRBJ2-1	TGTGCCAGCAGCCGGGGGTCAGCGGTCTACAATGAGCAGTTCTTC	CASSRGSAVYNEQFF